These 28 T cell receptor beta chains originate from one sample sequenced in a study of cytomegalovirus exposure and HLA in healthy donors. PCR employed 60 Vbeta and 13 Jbeta primers. Method: immunoSEQ multiplex PCR; TCRdb's copy keeps in-frame clones and lacks some. The sample lists roughly 120,000 clones, 74% occurring once. The sequencing sample was made of PBMCs. These receptors originate from a woman aged 45-60 years in good health and CMV-seropositive.

This chain connects TRBV28 to TRBJ2-3; 8 bases align to TRBD2. Trimming cost V 6 bases and J 2 bases; bases outside gene matches: 7. This CDR3 is built from 15 residues. The germline CDR1 and CDR2 sequences are MDHEN and SYDVKM. CDR3 bases: TGTGCCAGCAGCCGCAGCGGGGGCCACACAGATACGCAGTATTTT. It yields the protein CASSRSGGHTDTQYF.

This chain uses TRBV6-1 with TRBJ1-2, with TRBD1 as a possible D gene (5 bases). V gave up 6 bases and J gave up 5 bases, with 13 bases separating them. The CDR3 has 13 amino acids. Germline loops: CDR1 MNHNS, CDR2 SASEGT. The CDR3 here is CASRGSRVYGYTF. For the CDR3, the DNA is TGTGCCAGCAGAGGAAGCAGGGTATATGGCTACACCTTC.

V is TRBV7-3 and J is TRBJ2-1; 10 positions agree with TRBD2. The CDR3 has 15 residues. V was pared by 5 bases and J by 3 bases, with 4 bases of the junction left unmatched. Germline V gene lookup returns CDR1 SGHTA and CDR2 FQGTGA. CDR3 loop: CASSPRTSGYNEQFF. The DNA of the CDR3 is TGTGCCAGCAGCCCACGGACTAGCGGCTACAATGAGCAGTTCTTC.

The rearrangement links TRBV19 to TRBJ2-2; 11 nucleotides agree with TRBD1. V dropped 8 bases and J dropped 7; count of bases not matched to a gene: 6. The CDR3 is made up of 14 amino acids. Germline CDR1 is LNHDA and CDR2 is SQIVND (reference sequence). The CDR3 sequence: CASSGTGGGGELFF. CDR3 in DNA: TGTGCCAGTTCCGGGACAGGGGGGGGCGGGGAGCTGTTTTTT.

The V call is TRBV6-5, the J call TRBJ1-5; 8 bases agree with TRBD1. V lost 6 bases, J lost 7 bases, and 11 bases stayed unmatched. This CDR3 contains 15 residues. Germline V gives CDR1 MNHEY, CDR2 SVGAGI. CDR3 protein: CASRATTGGVQPQHF. DNA of the CDR3: TGTGCCAGCAGGGCGACCACAGGGGGAGTGCAGCCCCAGCATTTT.

The V and J genes are TRBV4-3 and TRBJ1-6; a weak D match, TRBD1 (5 bases). Trimming removed 4 bases from V and 7 bases from J, with 11 bases in between. Germline assignment: CDR1 LGHNA and CDR2 YSLEER. CDR3 length equals 14 residues. Written as DNA, the CDR3 is TGCGCCAGCAGCCCCGAACAGGTGAATTCACCCCTCCACTTT. Translation gives CASSPEQVNSPLHF.

The V and J genes are TRBV27 and TRBJ2-7; TRBD1 is a possible D gene (6 bases). Germline values: CDR1 MNHEY, CDR2 SMNVEV (reference sequence). This CDR3 is built from 18 residues. V lost 4 bases, J lost 4 bases, and 26 bases lay in between. The CDR3 sequence: CASSYGSSRGLRGYEQYF. Here the CDR3 DNA reads TGTGCCAGCAGTTACGGATCCTCCCGGGGCCTAAGGGGGTACGAGCAGTACTTC.

The V call is TRBV15, the J call TRBJ2-7; 9 nucleotides agree with TRBD2. V trimming: 0 bases; J trimming: 2 bases; junction bases outside the gene matches: 5. CDR1 and CDR2 from the germline V gene are LNHNV and YYDKDF (reference sequence). CDR3 length: 16 amino acids. CDR3 amino acids: CATSRDLAGFAYEQYF. CDR3 nucleotides: TGTGCCACCAGCAGAGATCTAGCGGGGTTTGCCTACGAGCAGTACTTC.

J is TRBJ1-3 and V is TRBV7-9, with 7 bases lining up with TRBD1. This CDR3 comprises 19 residues. V lost 2 bases and J lost 0; bases outside the gene matches: 13. Germline V gene lookup returns CDR1 SEHNR and CDR2 FQNEAQ (reference sequence). CDR3 amino acids: CASSLMRARDSLSGNTIYF. The DNA for the CDR3 is TGTGCCAGCAGCTTAATGAGGGCCAGGGACAGTCTCTCTGGAAACACCATATATTTT.

Concerning this clone itself: The sample holds other DNA sequences that translate to the same CDR3. The chain couples TRBV9 to TRBJ1-5; 7 positions agree with TRBD1. Germline values: CDR1 SGDLS, CDR2 YYNGEE. This CDR3 has 14 residues. Trimming at V came to 2 bases and at J to 4 bases, leaving 3 bases not matched to a gene. CDR3 sequence (DNA): TGTGCCAGCAGCGTGGGACAGAGTAATCAGCCCCAGCATTTT. It codes for CASSVGQSNQPQHF.

This clone has just one count. The chain carries TRBV13 and TRBJ1-1, with 8 bases fitting TRBD1. Per germline, CDR1 PRHDT and CDR2 FYEKMQ (reference sequence). The V gene end was trimmed by 2 bases and the J gene end by 0 bases; junction bases not matched to a gene: 8. The CDR3 totals 17 residues. CDR3 nucleotide sequence: TGTGCCAGCAGCTTATCCCCGGGACAGGCCCTGAACACTGAAGCTTTCTTT. Translating it yields CASSLSPGQALNTEAFF.

The chain couples TRBV7-2 to TRBJ1-2; the D gene is possibly TRBD1 (6 bases). This CDR3 contains 15 residues. Per germline, CDR1 SGHTA and CDR2 FQGNSA. Trimming removed 6 bases from V and 8 bases from J, with 22 bases in between. The DNA for the CDR3 is TGTGCCAGCAGTTTAACCAACAACGACAGGAGCGGCTACACCTTC. Translating it yields CASSLTNNDRSGYTF.

This chain's CDR3 is CASSHTTGELFF. Here the CDR3 DNA reads TGTGCCAGCAGCCATACTACCGGGGAGCTGTTTTTT. The chain carries TRBV7-9 and TRBJ2-2; D unclear. The V gene lost 5 bases and the J gene lost 5 bases, with 6 bases spanning the gap. Germline-derived CDR1 and CDR2 are SEHNR and FQNEAQ (reference sequence). The CDR3 has 12 residues.

This chain connects TRBV4-1 to TRBJ2-3; possibly TRBD2 for D (7 bases). Trimming removed 4 bases at V and 0 bases at J, with 17 bases between. Germline lookup yields CDR1 MGHRA and CDR2 YSYEKL. This CDR3 region has 17 residues. The chain's CDR3 is CASSPQKGGGSTDTQYF. Here the CDR3 DNA reads TGCGCCAGCAGCCCGCAAAAAGGGGGGGGGAGCACAGATACGCAGTATTTT.

The V and J genes are TRBV7-2 and TRBJ1-5; D is possibly TRBD1 (5 bases). Deletions cut 8 bases from V and 5 bases from J, with 16 bases between. From germline, CDR1 is SGHTA and CDR2 FQGNSA. This CDR3 comprises 14 residues. The CDR3 coding sequence is TGTGCCAGCTCTCGGGGGGGGTGCGATCAGCCCCAGCATTTT. This encodes CASSRGGCDQPQHF.

This chain joins TRBV25-1 and TRBJ1-4, with 9 nucleotides matching TRBD1. Germline V gene lookup returns CDR1 MGHDK and CDR2 SYGVNS. This CDR3 contains 14 residues. J lost 11 bases, V lost 3 bases, and 7 bases had no gene match. This CDR3 is CASSDGTGSHKLFF. DNA for the CDR3: TGTGCCAGCAGTGATGGGACAGGGAGTCATAAACTGTTTTTT.

This clone was detected only a few times. This rearrangement joins TRBV5-6 to TRBJ2-1; 9 positions match TRBD1. Germline V gene data show CDR1 as SGHDT and CDR2 as YYEEEE. The trim removed 5 bases at V and 5 bases at J, leaving 5 bases unmatched. The CDR3 spans 14 residues. The CDR3 region is CASSGTGWDNEQFF. The CDR3 bases are TGTGCCAGCAGTGGGACAGGGTGGGACAATGAGCAGTTCTTC.

V is TRBV28 and J is TRBJ1-2, with TRBD1 matching 8 bases. CDR3 length equals 15 residues. Germline trimming cut 6 bases from V and 0 bases from J; bases unmatched to any gene: 6. The germline V gene has CDR1 MDHEN and CDR2 SYDVKM. This CDR3 reads CASSTPQGANYGYTF. CDR3 bases: TGTGCCAGCAGCACCCCACAGGGGGCTAACTATGGCTACACCTTC.

The genes are TRBV19 and TRBJ1-1; 8 nucleotides agree with TRBD1. CDR1 is LNHDA, CDR2 SQIVND, per germline (reference sequence). The J segment lost 7 bases and the V segment lost 6 bases, leaving 7 bases of the junction unmatched. The CDR3 extends over 13 amino acids. DNA for the CDR3: TGTGCCAGTAGCCTGACAGGGGCTAATGAAGCTTTCTTT. This translates into CASSLTGANEAFF.

The CDR3: CASSPPTGLASGANVLTF. CDR3 in DNA: TGTGCCAGCAGTCCCCCCACGGGACTAGCATCTGGGGCCAACGTCCTGACTTTC. The chain joins TRBV28 to TRBJ2-6; 9 nucleotides line up with TRBD2. J lost 1 base, V lost 5 bases, and 9 bases had no gene match. The CDR3 spans 18 residues. Germline CDR1 MDHEN, CDR2 SYDVKM.

There are a few counts of this clone. The chain employs TRBV4-3 and TRBJ1-5; TRBD1 matches at 7 bases. Germline V gene sequence: CDR1 LGHNA, CDR2 YSLEER. Trimming took 2 bases from V and 2 from J; bases not matched to a gene: 3. The CDR3 runs to 15 residues. Here the CDR3 reads CASSQSTGGNQPQHF. Written as DNA, the CDR3 is TGCGCCAGCAGCCAAAGTACAGGGGGCAATCAGCCCCAGCATTTT.

The rearrangement uses TRBV7-8 and TRBJ1-3; possible D gene TRBD1, 5 bases. The CDR3 has 15 amino acids. With 5 bases removed from V and 4 bases from J, the gap between germline ends came to 15 bases. Germline-derived CDR1 and CDR2 are SGHVS and FQNEAQ. CDR3 DNA: TGTGCCAGCAGCCCCGGGGGGGGTGGGGGAAACACCATATATTTT. Protein sequence: CASSPGGGGGNTIYF. The full variable domain, with the rest looked up from reference TRBV7-8 and TRBJ1-3, is GAGVSQSPRYKVAKRGQDVALRCDPISGHVSLFWYQQALGQGPEFLTYFQNEAQLDKSGLPSDRFFAERPEGSVSTLKIQRTQQEDSAVYLCASSPGGGGGNTIYFGEGSWLTVV.

This chain joins TRBV29-1 and TRBJ2-1; D gene uncertain. The CDR3 spans 13 residues. CDR1 is SQVTM and CDR2 is ANQGSEA in the germline V gene. The germline V and J ends were trimmed by 6 bases and 10 bases, with 19 bases remaining between them. In nucleotides, the CDR3 is TGCAGCGTCAGGTTTGGATCCCAAGTAGAGCAGTTCTTC. Translating gives CSVRFGSQVEQFF.

The chain uses TRBV18 and TRBJ1-1, with no clear D. From germline, CDR1 is KGHSH and CDR2 LQKENI. The CDR3 consists of 16 residues. The V end lost 2 bases, the J end lost 1 base, and 14 bases lay between the germline ends. CDR3 protein: CASSPVWAGKNTEAFF. CDR3 DNA sequence: TGTGCCAGCTCACCAGTATGGGCCGGTAAGAACACTGAAGCTTTCTTT.

V is TRBV30 and J is TRBJ1-6; no clear D. With 5 bases removed from V and 14 bases from J, the gap between germline ends came to 13 bases. The CDR3 is made up of 11 amino acids. Per germline, CDR1 GTSNPN and CDR2 SVGIG (reference sequence). The DNA of the CDR3 is TGTGCCTGGGGCTTCGGGTTAACCCTCCACTTT. Protein product: CAWGFGLTLHF.

This clone was seen a handful of times. This rearrangement joins TRBV5-1 to TRBJ1-2, with TRBD1 identical over 7 bases. Per germline, CDR1 SGHRS and CDR2 YFSETQ. Trimming took 0 bases from V and 4 from J; bases not matched to a gene: 3. The CDR3 has 14 amino acids. The DNA for the CDR3 is TGCGCCAGCAGCTTGGAGGGGGCTCTCTATGGCTACACCTTC. Protein sequence: CASSLEGALYGYTF.

Details on this clone: At one boundary the junction diverges from the germline segment, which might be a read error. This sequence joins TRBV7-2 and TRBJ2-5; no definite D call. Germline CDR1 reads SGHTA; CDR2 reads FQGNSA. The CDR3 sequence is 14 residues long. CDR3 DNA sequence: TGTGCCAGCAGCTTACGCTATGATCAAGAGGCCCAGTACTTC. Amino acid sequence: CASSLRYDQEAQYF.

Of note for this clone: At one of its ends the junction is not consistent with the germline gene, which may arise from a read error. The CDR3 protein is CASRLEGADTTEAFF. The CDR3 nucleotides read TGTGCCAGCAGATTAGAGGGGGCAGACACCACTGAAGCTTTCTTT. V gene TRBV11-2 combines with J gene TRBJ1-1; the match to TRBD1 covers 7 bases. The CDR3 spans 15 residues. Per the germline V gene, CDR1 is SGHAT and CDR2 is FQNNGV.